The present T cell receptor beta chain was sequenced within a study of graft-versus-host responses after intestinal transplantation. Whole-study context: Every one of the recipients received anti-thymocyte globulin induction and afterwards took tacrolimus and steroids for around 3 years. Study-level points and caveats: Early HvG declines after transplant were associated with peak circulating GvH clone levels.

This CDR3 contains 13 residues. The germline gives CDR1 MNHNY, CDR2 SVGAGI (reference sequence). V was cut by 2 bases and J by 0 bases, with 5 bases left in between. Concerning this clone itself: What it binds is not known.

Libraries were prepared by immunoSEQ multiplex PCR; TCRdb keeps only in-frame clonotypes and omits some of them. Of some 46,000 clones in the sample, over 85% are singletons; the top ten hold roughly 1.6%. The chain has TRBV6-6 and TRBJ2-7; D tentatively fits TRBD1 or TRBD2 (5 bases each). The receptor was derived from a human patient who received an intestinal transplant, so some T cells may come from the graft donor. Here the sequenced sample was PBMCs, taken roughly 51 weeks after intestinal transplant. The chain's CDR3 is CASSYGGSYEQYF. The CDR3 DNA reads as TGTGCCAGCAGTTACGGGGGCTCCTACGAGCAGTACTTC.